One and the same sample provided the 21 T cell receptor beta chains below, sequenced in a study of sequential checkpoint blockade in melanoma. Assay used: immunoSEQ multiplex PCR; TCRdb lists only in-frame clones, some missing. This sample carries some 11,000 clones, 75% to 80% of them seen once, and the ten largest clones take approximately 57%. Treatment indicated: randomized to nivolumab then ipilimumab (arm A) or the reverse (arm B). The sample was CD8+ T cells sorted from blood (inferred from file names), taken from a patient given nivolumab and ipilimumab in sequence. Receptor source: a human donor with melanoma.

This sequence joins TRBV7-3 and TRBJ2-3; 15 bases agree with TRBD2. J gave up 8 bases and V 5 bases, and 11 bases lay outside the gene matches. This CDR3 spans 17 amino acids. Germline V gene sequence: CDR1 SGHTA, CDR2 FQGTGA. DNA of the CDR3: TGTGCCAGCAGCACCGGACTAGCGGGAGGGCCTGGAGGTACGCAGTATTTT. Protein: CASSTGLAGGPGGTQYF.

This clone has just a few counts. The V call is TRBV9, the J call TRBJ1-5; D remains unclear. The V gene lost 0 bases and the J gene lost 4 bases, with 5 bases spanning the gap. Germline V CDR1 and CDR2: SGDLS, YYNGEE. The length of the CDR3 is 13 residues. CDR3 in amino acids: CASSVERNQPQHF. The CDR3 DNA follows: TGTGCCAGCAGCGTAGAGCGGAATCAGCCCCAGCATTTT.

V usage is TRBV29-1 and J usage is TRBJ2-7; 7 nucleotides align to TRBD1. There are 15 residues in the CDR3. With 4 bases clipped from V and 4 bases from J, the junction kept 13 bases outside the gene matches. CDR1 and CDR2 (germline): SQVTM, ANQGSEA. CDR3: CSVVVTGNSPYEQYF. The CDR3 DNA reads TGCAGCGTTGTGGTGACAGGGAATTCCCCTTACGAGCAGTACTTC.

This clone was seen a handful of times. Other DNA sequences within the sample encode an identical CDR3. The chain couples TRBV6-4 to TRBJ2-1; 7 bases align to TRBD2. From germline, CDR1 is MRHNA and CDR2 SNTAGT. The CDR3 consists of 15 residues. V lost 0 bases and J lost 1; bases outside the gene matches: 0. Written as DNA, the CDR3 is TGTGCCAGCAGTGACTCTAGCGGGTCCTACAATGAGCAGTTCTTC. Amino acid sequence: CASSDSSGSYNEQFF.

This rearrangement joins TRBV11-2 to TRBJ2-2; 8 bases match TRBD1. Germline CDR1 and CDR2: SGHAT and FQNNGV. The junction had 4 bases not matched to a gene; V was cut back by 5 bases and J by 5 bases. This CDR3 has 14 amino acids. The CDR3 spells CASSATGETGELFF. CDR3 in DNA: TGTGCCAGCAGCGCGACAGGGGAAACCGGGGAGCTGTTTTTT.

J is TRBJ2-7 and V is TRBV4-3; perhaps TRBD2 as D (5 bases). The V end lost 5 bases, the J end lost 1 base, and 12 bases lay between the germline ends. The CDR3 has 14 amino acids. Germline loops: CDR1 LGHNA, CDR2 YSLEER. CDR3 DNA: TGCGCCAGCAGCGAGGCGGGCAGTTCCTACGAGCAGTACTTC. Translated, it gives CASSEAGSSYEQYF.

The rearrangement links TRBV9 to TRBJ2-1; TRBD2 matches 10 bases. The CDR3 is made up of 14 amino acids. V lost 4 bases, J lost 7 bases, and 5 bases stayed unmatched. Germline V lookup: CDR1 SGDLS, CDR2 YYNGEE. This chain's CDR3 is CASSILAGLNEQFF. CDR3 sequence (DNA): TGTGCCAGCAGCATACTAGCGGGGTTAAATGAGCAGTTCTTC.

The rearrangement links TRBV29-1 to TRBJ2-7; no reliable D call. Trimming took off 3 bases at V and 3 bases at J, with 18 bases between the two ends. CDR3 length: 15 amino acids. Germline V gene sequence: CDR1 SQVTM, CDR2 ANQGSEA. DNA of the CDR3: TGCAGCGTTGATAAAGATAATGTTCCGGGCTACGAGCAGTACTTC. Amino acid sequence: CSVDKDNVPGYEQYF.

CDR3 loop: CASSRPGTVRDSPLHF. CDR3 coding DNA: TGTGCCAGCAGCAGACCTGGGACAGTTAGGGATTCACCCCTCCACTTT. This chain connects TRBV21-1 to TRBJ1-6; the D call in the table, TRBD1, was not verified against the DNA. TRBV21-1 is noted as a pseudogene. CDR3 size: 16 residues.

The chain uses TRBV18 and TRBJ1-4; D perhaps matches TRBD1 (5 bases). Deletions cut 0 bases from V and 0 bases from J, with 11 bases between. CDR1 is KGHSH and CDR2 is LQKENI in the germline V gene. CDR3 length equals 17 residues. The CDR3 protein is CASSPPQGLATNEKLFF. The CDR3 DNA sequence: TGTGCCAGCTCACCACCGCAGGGTCTTGCAACTAATGAAAAACTGTTTTTT.

The table lists this clone with a few counts. The V gene is TRBV28, the J gene TRBJ2-5; weak D call: TRBD1 (6 bases). V lost 6 bases, J lost 3 bases, and 23 bases lay in between. The CDR3 consists of 17 residues. Germline assignment: CDR1 MDHEN and CDR2 SYDVKM. The CDR3 loop is CASSSWTSRDMEETQYF. In nucleotides, the CDR3 is TGTGCCAGCAGCTCATGGACCAGCCGGGACATGGAAGAGACCCAGTACTTC.

This clone was counted a few times. Compared with germline, one end of the junction differs, possibly owing to a read error. The chain couples TRBV7-2 to TRBJ2-1; possibly TRBD1 for D (6 bases). CDR1 is SGHTA and CDR2 is FQGNSA in the germline V gene. The CDR3 spans 15 residues. The CDR3 loop reads CASSQDKRDTNEQFF. The CDR3 bases are TGCGCCAGCAGCCAAGATAAGAGGGACACAAATGAGCAGTTCTTC.

The chain is built from TRBV2 and TRBJ2-7; 7 nucleotides align to TRBD1. CDR3 size: 16 residues. V lost 5 bases and J lost 2; bases outside the gene matches: 12. Germline CDR1 reads SNHLY; CDR2 reads FYNNEI. Here the CDR3 reads CASSSKTGLGAYEQYF. CDR3 nucleotides: TGTGCCAGCAGTTCCAAGACAGGGCTGGGGGCCTACGAGCAGTACTTC.

V gene TRBV27 combines with J gene TRBJ2-1; 8 nucleotides match TRBD2. Germline V gene sequence: CDR1 MNHEY, CDR2 SMNVEV (reference sequence). The CDR3 has 18 amino acids. With V trimmed by 10 bases and J by 4 bases, 21 bases remained unmatched. The CDR3 coding sequence is TGTGCCATCCGACCTCTCAGCGGGAGTTATATGTCGTACAATGAGCAGTTCTTC. Translated: CAIRPLSGSYMSYNEQFF.

The J gene is TRBJ1-2, the V gene TRBV7-8; D is ambiguous. The CDR3 is made up of 14 amino acids. The ends were cut back, 1 base at V and 6 bases at J, with 12 bases in the middle. CDR1 SGHVS and CDR2 FQNEAQ come from the germline V gene. The CDR3 reads CASSLDLEGDGYTF. The CDR3 DNA reads TGTGCCAGCAGCTTAGACCTTGAGGGTGATGGCTACACCTTC.

In this sample, this clone turned up a few times. This chain connects TRBV19 to TRBJ1-5; D unresolved. The CDR3 is 15 amino acids. CDR1 LNHDA and CDR2 SQIVND come from the germline V gene (reference sequence). Trimming took off 1 base at V and 4 bases at J, with 11 bases between the two ends. The CDR3 reads CASSIATLGNQPQHF. The CDR3 DNA sequence: TGTGCCAGTAGTATAGCCACCCTCGGGAATCAGCCCCAGCATTTT. Full variable domain (remainder filled in from reference TRBV19 and TRBJ1-5): DGGITQSPKYLFRKEGQNVTLSCEQNLNHDAMYWYRQDPGQGLRLIYYSQIVNDFQKGDIAEGYSVSREKKESFPLTVTSAQKNPTAFYLCASSIATLGNQPQHFGDGTRLSIL.

CDR3 nucleotides: TGCAGCGTTGTGATCGGGTCCCCAGCCACCTTC. Protein sequence: CSVVIGSPATF. This rearrangement joins TRBV29-1 to TRBJ1-2; D is ambiguous. Trimming pared 4 bases from V and 13 bases from J, leaving 16 bases between. The CDR3 is made up of 11 amino acids. CDR1 is SQVTM, CDR2 ANQGSEA, per germline.

This chain links TRBV19 with TRBJ2-1; TRBD2 aligns across 14 bases. V lost 4 bases, J lost 3 bases, and 14 bases stayed unmatched. The germline CDR1 and CDR2 sequences are LNHDA and SQIVND (reference sequence). There are 20 residues in the CDR3. CDR3 sequence: CASSTGTSGSPGFSYNEQFF. As DNA, the CDR3 is TGTGCCAGTAGTACCGGGACTAGCGGGAGTCCGGGTTTTAGCTACAATGAGCAGTTCTTC.

V gene TRBV29-1 combines with J gene TRBJ2-7, with D unclear. This CDR3 has 14 amino acids. Germline loops: CDR1 SQVTM, CDR2 ANQGSEA. The V gene lost 2 bases and the J gene lost 2 bases, with 13 bases spanning the gap. This CDR3 reads CSVEKTSIPYEQYF. CDR3 DNA sequence: TGCAGCGTTGAAAAGACATCAATTCCCTACGAGCAGTACTTC.

The chain links TRBV14 to TRBJ1-2; 9 bases match TRBD1. The CDR3 has 15 residues. CDR1 SGHDN and CDR2 FVKESK come from the germline V gene. V gave up 0 bases and J gave up 6 bases; unmatched junction bases: 5. This chain's CDR3 is CASSQDRQGVNGYTF. As DNA, the CDR3 is TGTGCCAGCAGCCAAGATCGACAGGGGGTTAATGGCTACACCTTC.

The chain carries TRBV28 and TRBJ2-3; D gene uncertain. V lost 6 bases, J lost 0 bases, and 7 bases lay in between. CDR1 is MDHEN and CDR2 is SYDVKM in the germline V gene. The CDR3 totals 13 residues. CDR3 region: CASRSDSTDTQYF. The CDR3 DNA is TGTGCCAGCAGATCAGATAGCACAGATACGCAGTATTTT.